Presented here are 24 T cell receptor beta chains from one specimen sequenced in a study of CD8 T cells in ankylosing spondylitis. TCRdb re-analysed the 5' RACE reads in MiXCR, keeping a single row per CDR3 protein. The sample includes more than 400,000 distinct CDR3 sequences, approximately 5.3% of them seen just once. Study observations and caveats: Seemingly characteristic of ankylosing spondylitis blood was a TCR beta motif consisting of about 8 highly homologous variants.

For these TCRs, the target antigens are not known. Sequenced input: blood, either unsorted or a sorted T cell fraction (not recorded which). The receptors were sampled from a male donor with ankylosing spondylitis.

Many counts were recorded for this clonotype. The CDR3 reads CSVTLDYGYTF. For the CDR3, the DNA is TGCAGCGTTACCCTAGACTATGGCTACACCTTC. The chain recombines TRBV29-1 with TRBJ1-2, with unresolved D. Germline lookup yields CDR1 SQVTM and CDR2 ANQGSEA. This CDR3 comprises 11 residues. Trimming removed 5 bases from V and 3 bases from J, with 7 bases in between.

This clonotype appeared many times. The chain has TRBV29-1 and TRBJ2-7; 8 bases agree with TRBD2. The germline CDR1 and CDR2 sequences are SQVTM and ANQGSEA. The CDR3 consists of 12 residues. The junction had 0 bases not matched to a gene; V was cut back by 2 bases and J by 3 bases. As DNA, the CDR3 is TGCAGCGTTGAAACTAGCGGCTACGAGCAGTACTTC. Residues: CSVETSGYEQYF.

This clonotype was observed many times. This chain uses TRBV5-1 with TRBJ1-1, with D tentatively TRBD1 (5 bases). Germline V lookup: CDR1 SGHRS, CDR2 YFSETQ. CDR3 length: 15 amino acids. V gave up 4 bases and J gave up 3 bases, with 16 bases separating them. CDR3 loop: CASSARGQLDTEAFF. The CDR3 DNA reads as TGCGCCAGCAGCGCCAGAGGACAACTTGACACTGAAGCTTTCTTT.

This clonotype was seen many times. The gene calls are TRBV20-1 and TRBJ2-5, with 8 bases that match TRBD1. The CDR3 spans 14 residues. Germline lookup yields CDR1 DFQATT and CDR2 SNEGSKA (reference sequence). The V gene end was trimmed by 3 bases and the J gene end by 7 bases; junction bases not matched to a gene: 10. The DNA for the CDR3 is TGCAGTGCTAGTTTTAGGGGGACAGGAGGGACCCAGTACTTC. This encodes CSASFRGTGGTQYF.

This clonotype was seen at least ten times. The CDR3 nucleotides read TGCGCCAGCAGCCAAATTGAGACGGCCAAAAACATTCAGTACTTC. Its translation: CASSQIETAKNIQYF. The genes are TRBV4-3 and TRBJ2-4; D not resolved. Germline lookup yields CDR1 LGHNA and CDR2 YSLEER. V was trimmed by 2 bases and J by 1 base, leaving 9 bases between them. The CDR3 is 15 residues long.

This clonotype was seen ten or more times. This chain links TRBV29-1 with TRBJ2-3; the match to TRBD1 covers 8 bases. Germline CDR1 and CDR2: SQVTM and ANQGSEA. The CDR3 runs 15 residues. The V segment lost 1 base and the J segment 4 bases; nucleotides outside the gene matches: 7. In DNA form, the CDR3 reads TGCAGCGTTGAAGGTTCCGACAGGGGCCCAGATACGCAGTATTTT. The encoded protein is CSVEGSDRGPDTQYF.

This clonotype is termed medium-sized. The rearrangement links TRBV29-1 to TRBJ1-2; D gene unclear. There are 14 residues in the CDR3. Trimming pared 0 bases from V and 5 bases from J, leaving 13 bases between. The germline V gene encodes CDR1 SQVTM and CDR2 ANQGSEA. CDR3 sequence reads: CSVEDSKTRYGYTF. The CDR3 DNA reads TGCAGCGTTGAAGATAGCAAGACTCGGTATGGCTACACCTTC.

Worth noting for this clonotype: A junction end diverges from the germline sequence, so it may reflect a read error. The gene calls are TRBV12-3 or TRBV12-4 and TRBJ2-2; possible D gene TRBD1, 6 bases. The CDR3 has 15 residues. The CDR3 coding sequence is TGTGCCCGCAGTTTAAGGGGGTGGAGGACCGGGGAGCTGTTTTTT. This gives the protein CARSLRGWRTGELFF.

This clonotype occurred a few times. This chain uses TRBV20-1 with TRBJ1-2; 7 bases line up with TRBD1. V gave up 5 bases and J gave up 7 bases; unmatched junction bases: 10. Germline lookup yields CDR1 DFQATT and CDR2 SNEGSKA (reference sequence). CDR3 size: 13 residues. The CDR3: CSALRQGTGGYTF. The CDR3 region has the DNA TGCAGTGCTTTACGACAGGGAACGGGTGGCTACACCTTC.

This clonotype was recorded many times. The gene calls are TRBV4-3 and TRBJ1-3; D is uncertain. This CDR3 has 17 residues. V shed 0 bases and J shed 0 bases, with 12 bases lying between them. CDR1 is LGHNA and CDR2 is YSLEER in the germline V gene. The CDR3 nucleotides read TGCGCCAGCAGCCAAGACTGGGAGGGAAGCTCTGGAAACACCATATATTTT. This encodes CASSQDWEGSSGNTIYF.

This clonotype was observed a few times. V gene TRBV19 combines with J gene TRBJ1-2; TRBD1 might be the D (5 bases). The length of the CDR3 is 11 residues. Trimming pared 9 bases from V and 7 bases from J, leaving 12 bases between. Germline lookup yields CDR1 LNHDA and CDR2 SQIVND (reference sequence). CDR3 DNA sequence: TGTGCCAGCACAGGATACTCTGGCTACACCTTC. Its protein is CASTGYSGYTF.

Note on this clonotype: A much larger clone differs from this one at a single base, so this may be a read error. The gene calls are TRBV28 and TRBJ2-6, with D perhaps TRBD1 (5 bases). Germline CDR1 MDHEN, CDR2 SYDVKM. This CDR3 region has 15 residues. Deletions cut 6 bases from V and 2 bases from J, with 11 bases between. In DNA form, the CDR3 reads TGTGCCAGCAGCCTATCAGGGACTGGGGCCAACGTCCTGACTTTC. Its translation: CASSLSGTGANVLTF. The full variable domain, with the rest looked up from reference TRBV28 and TRBJ2-6, is DVKVTQSSRYLVKRTGEKVFLECVQDMDHENMFWYRQDPGLGLRLIYFSYDVKMKEKGDIPEGYSVSREKKERFSLILESASTNQTSMYLCASSLSGTGANVLTFGAGSRLTVL.

This clonotype has a count of ten or more. This chain uses TRBV15 with TRBJ2-1; D gene uncertain. V lost 1 base and J lost 5, with 15 bases in between. This CDR3 is built from 16 residues. Germline values: CDR1 LNHNV, CDR2 YYDKDF (reference sequence). This CDR3 reads CATSRALRPDNNEQFF. The CDR3 nucleotides read TGTGCCACCAGCAGAGCACTGCGACCCGACAACAATGAGCAGTTCTTC. Full variable domain (rest looked up from reference TRBV15 and TRBJ2-1): DAMVIQNPRYQVTQFGKPVTLSCSQTLNHNVMYWYQQKSSQAPKLLFHYYDKDFNNEADTPDNFQSRRPNTSFCFLDIRSPGLGDTAMYLCATSRALRPDNNEQFFGPGTRLTVL.

In regard to this clonotype: A much larger clone lies a single base off, so this may be a read error. The genes are TRBV30 and TRBJ1-4; D uncertain. The CDR3 is 12 amino acids. Germline V gene sequence: CDR1 GTSNPN, CDR2 SVGIG (reference sequence). The ends were cut back, 0 bases at V and 7 bases at J, with 6 bases in the middle. CDR3 amino acids: CAWSVRSEKLFF. Written as DNA, the CDR3 is TGTGCCTGGAGTGTACGGAGTGAAAAACTGTTTTTT.

This clonotype was seen many times. J is TRBJ1-6 and V is TRBV24-1; D not certain. CDR3 length: 11 residues. In germline, CDR1 is KGHDR, CDR2 SFDVKD. V lost 9 bases to trimming and J lost 11 bases, with 10 bases between them. This chain's CDR3 is CATPRATPLHF. The CDR3, as DNA: TGTGCCACCCCTCGGGCCACACCCCTCCACTTT.

This clonotype was seen at least ten times. This chain connects TRBV6-5 to TRBJ1-2; the D is unclear. The germline V gene has CDR1 MNHEY and CDR2 SVGAGI. V lost 4 bases and J lost 4, with 13 bases in between. This CDR3 contains 14 residues. The CDR3 sequence is CASSLNSKSYGYTF. The CDR3 nucleotides read TGTGCCAGCAGTTTAAATAGCAAATCCTATGGCTACACCTTC.

This clonotype has just a few counts. The chain links TRBV29-1 to TRBJ1-5; no clear D gene. The CDR3 runs 12 residues. The germline CDR1 and CDR2 sequences are SQVTM and ANQGSEA. The V gene lost 4 bases and the J gene lost 4 bases, with 8 bases spanning the gap. The CDR3 loop is CSVVAGNQPQHF. The CDR3 bases are TGCAGCGTTGTGGCGGGGAATCAGCCCCAGCATTTT.

In this sample, this clonotype turned up many times. V is TRBV5-1 and J is TRBJ2-2, with TRBD1 matching over 8 bases. V dropped 4 bases and J dropped 3; count of bases not matched to a gene: 2. Germline V CDR1 and CDR2: SGHRS, YFSETQ. The CDR3 runs to 14 residues. The chain's CDR3 is CASSEQGDTGELFF. CDR3 in DNA: TGCGCCAGCAGCGAACAGGGGGACACCGGGGAGCTGTTTTTT.

This clonotype was recorded many times. The chain links TRBV7-9 to TRBJ2-5; D remains ambiguous. The CDR3 extends over 14 amino acids. The V gene lost 1 base and the J gene lost 5 bases, with 11 bases spanning the gap. Per germline, CDR1 SEHNR and CDR2 FQNEAQ (reference sequence). CDR3 DNA: TGTGCCAGCAGCTTAGTTCCGGGCGAGGAGACCCAGTACTTC. This translates into CASSLVPGEETQYF.

This clonotype was seen ten or more times. The chain has TRBV5-1 and TRBJ1-3; D is undetermined. This CDR3 has 16 amino acids. CDR1 and CDR2 from the germline V gene are SGHRS and YFSETQ. V was cut by 2 bases and J by 3 bases, with 15 bases left in between. The DNA for the CDR3 is TGCGCCAGCAGCTTCACGGCAGCTACAAGTGGAAACACCATATATTTT. It codes for CASSFTAATSGNTIYF.

This clonotype was observed many times. This rearrangement joins TRBV7-9 to TRBJ1-6; tentatively, D is TRBD1 (6 bases). V was shortened by 1 base and J by 14 bases, with 15 bases between the two germline ends. Looked up from germline, CDR1 is SEHNR and CDR2 is FQNEAQ (reference sequence). The CDR3 length is 14 residues. CDR3 sequence: CASSLEGQTPSLHF. The CDR3 DNA is TGTGCCAGCAGCTTAGAGGGACAAACCCCGTCCCTCCACTTT.

This clonotype came up many times. The CDR3 loop is CAISDQVHTYGYTF. The CDR3 nucleotides are TGTGCCATCAGTGACCAAGTCCATACTTATGGCTACACCTTC. This sequence joins TRBV10-3 and TRBJ1-2; no reliable D call. The V end lost 3 bases, the J end lost 5 bases, and 13 bases lay between the germline ends. The germline V gene has CDR1 ENHRY and CDR2 SYGVKD. The length of the CDR3 is 14 residues.

This clonotype was observed many times. The chain links TRBV5-1 to TRBJ2-5; D is uncertain. Germline V gene sequence: CDR1 SGHRS, CDR2 YFSETQ. The CDR3 runs to 15 residues. The V gene lost 0 bases and the J gene lost 1 base, with 10 bases spanning the gap. The CDR3 spells CASSLAGQGQETQYF. The CDR3 bases are TGCGCCAGCAGCTTGGCCGGGCAAGGCCAAGAGACCCAGTACTTC.

In its sample, this clonotype was seen a few times. The rearrangement uses TRBV11-2 and TRBJ2-2, with D tentatively TRBD2 (6 bases). Trimming left V 5 bases short and J 2 bases short, with 9 bases between. CDR3 length: 14 amino acids. The germline gives CDR1 SGHAT, CDR2 FQNNGV. Here the CDR3 reads CASSRRVNTGELFF. CDR3 bases: TGTGCCAGCAGCCGGAGGGTCAACACCGGGGAGCTGTTTTTT.